Shown below are 7 T cell receptor beta chains from a single sample sequenced in a study of T-cell memory formation after mild COVID-19. A single record per CDR3 protein comes from TCRdb applying MiXCR to the 5' RACE reads. The table has 210,000 or so distinct CDR3 sequences, approximately 10% seen once; the top ten hold roughly 3%. Sequenced sample: PBMCs or a T cell subset sorted from them (not recorded which). The receptor source for this set is a young man who had mild COVID-19 (a few samples of this study predate the infection). Cell type and time point are not known.

The chain is built from TRBV7-9 and TRBJ2-3; TRBD2 matches 10 bases. Trimming took 2 bases from V and 0 from J; bases not matched to a gene: 5. The CDR3 length is 17 residues. Germline CDR1 reads SEHNR; CDR2 reads FQNEAQ (reference sequence). CDR3 DNA: TGTGCCAGCAGCTTACCAGCGGGGGGGACTAGCACAGATACGCAGTATTTT. The encoded protein is CASSLPAGGTSTDTQYF. Full variable domain (remainder filled in from reference TRBV7-9 and TRBJ2-3): DTGVSQNPRHKITKRGQNVTFRCDPISEHNRLYWYRQTLGQGPEFLTYFQNEAQLEKSRLLSDRFSAERPKGSFSTLEIQRTEQGDSAMYLCASSLPAGGTSTDTQYFGPGTRLTVL.

This clonotype was seen a handful of times. This chain joins TRBV30 and TRBJ2-7; tentatively, D is TRBD2 (6 bases). Germline loops: CDR1 GTSNPN, CDR2 SVGIG (reference sequence). The CDR3 consists of 12 residues. Trimming removed 4 bases from V and 4 bases from J, with 11 bases in between. CDR3 amino acids: CAWIAAGYEQYF. In DNA, the CDR3 is TGTGCCTGGATAGCGGCGGGATACGAGCAGTACTTC.

The chain employs TRBV12-2 and TRBJ2-1; the DNA was not used to check the table's D call, TRBD1. TRBV12-2 corresponds to a pseudogene. The CDR3 has 14 amino acids. Here the CDR3 DNA reads TGTGCAAGTCGCCGCTGGGAAAGGCACAATGAGCAGTTCTTC. This sequence encodes CASRRWERHNEQFF.

The sample holds a few counts of this clonotype. The chain couples TRBV7-2 to TRBJ1-5; D uncertain. Germline CDR1 and CDR2: SGHTA and FQGNSA. The CDR3 extends over 16 amino acids. The ends were cut back, 5 bases at V and 1 base at J, with 15 bases in the middle. CDR3 bases: TGTGCCAGCAGCCAGAGAGGCGGGATGAGCAATCAGCCCCAGCATTTT. It yields the protein CASSQRGGMSNQPQHF. Full variable domain (missing parts from reference TRBV7-2 and TRBJ1-5): GAGVSQSPSNKVTEKGKDVELRCDPISGHTALYWYRQSLGQGLEFLIYFQGNSAPDKSGLPSDRFSAERTGGSVSTLTIQRTQQEDSAVYLCASSQRGGMSNQPQHFGDGTRLSIL.

The V call is TRBV7-2, the J call TRBJ1-1, with 7 bases aligning to TRBD1. The CDR3 runs 13 residues. After removal of 5 bases from V and 11 bases from J, the junction contained 11 bases not matched to a gene. Germline-derived CDR1 and CDR2 are SGHTA and FQGNSA. Here the CDR3 reads CASSPRDSPGAFF. The CDR3 bases are TGTGCCAGCAGCCCACGGGACAGTCCCGGGGCTTTCTTT.

The chain couples TRBV19 to TRBJ2-7, with 9 bases aligning to TRBD2. Germline V gene sequence: CDR1 LNHDA, CDR2 SQIVND (reference sequence). There are 15 residues in the CDR3. J gave up 4 bases and V 3 bases, and 7 bases lay outside the gene matches. DNA of the CDR3: TGTGCCAGTAGTATGGGAACGGGACTAGCTTACGAGCAGTACTTC. This translates into CASSMGTGLAYEQYF.

This clonotype was picked up one time. The gene calls are TRBV7-9 and TRBJ1-5, with D unresolved. Germline CDR1 reads SEHNR; CDR2 reads FQNEAQ (reference sequence). This CDR3 is 13 amino acids long. Trimming cost V 0 bases and J 9 bases, with 9 bases left between them. The CDR3 region is CASSLAEGLPQHF. In nucleotides, the CDR3 is TGTGCCAGCAGCTTAGCGGAGGGATTGCCCCAGCATTTT.